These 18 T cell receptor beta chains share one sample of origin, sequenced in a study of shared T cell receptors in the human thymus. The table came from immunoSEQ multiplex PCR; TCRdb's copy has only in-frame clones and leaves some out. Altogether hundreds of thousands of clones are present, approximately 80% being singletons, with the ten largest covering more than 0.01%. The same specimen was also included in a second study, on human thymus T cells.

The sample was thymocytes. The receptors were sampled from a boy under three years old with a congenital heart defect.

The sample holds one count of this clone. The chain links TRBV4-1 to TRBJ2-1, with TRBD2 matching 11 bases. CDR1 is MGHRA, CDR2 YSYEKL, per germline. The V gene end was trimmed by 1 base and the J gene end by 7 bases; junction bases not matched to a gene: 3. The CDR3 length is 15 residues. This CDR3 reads CASSQGLAGKNEQFF. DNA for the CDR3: TGCGCCAGCAGCCAAGGACTAGCGGGAAAGAATGAGCAGTTCTTC.

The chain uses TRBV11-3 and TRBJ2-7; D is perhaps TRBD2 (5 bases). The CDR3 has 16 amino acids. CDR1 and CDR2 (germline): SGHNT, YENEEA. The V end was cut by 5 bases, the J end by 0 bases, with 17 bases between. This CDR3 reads CASSTAGIRDSYEQYF. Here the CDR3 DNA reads TGTGCCAGCAGCACCGCCGGGATTAGGGACTCCTACGAGCAGTACTTC.

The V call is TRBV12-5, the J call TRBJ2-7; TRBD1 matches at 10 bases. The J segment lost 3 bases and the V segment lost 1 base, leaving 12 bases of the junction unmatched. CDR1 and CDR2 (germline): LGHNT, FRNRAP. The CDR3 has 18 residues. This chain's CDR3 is CASGLEFPGTGDFYEQYF. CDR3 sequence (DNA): TGTGCTAGTGGTTTGGAATTCCCAGGGACAGGGGATTTCTACGAGCAGTACTTC.

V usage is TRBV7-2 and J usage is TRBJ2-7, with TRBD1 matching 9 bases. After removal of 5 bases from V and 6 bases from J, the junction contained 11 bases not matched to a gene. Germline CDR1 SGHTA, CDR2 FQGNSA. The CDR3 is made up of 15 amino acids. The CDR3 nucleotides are TGTGCCAGCAGCCCGGACAGGGGCGAAAATTGCGAGCAGTACTTC. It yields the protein CASSPDRGENCEQYF. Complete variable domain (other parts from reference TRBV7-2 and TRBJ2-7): GAGVSQSPSNKVTEKGKDVELRCDPISGHTALYWYRQSLGQGLEFLIYFQGNSAPDKSGLPSDRFSAERTGGSVSTLTIQRTQQEDSAVYLCASSPDRGENCEQYFGPGTRLTVT.

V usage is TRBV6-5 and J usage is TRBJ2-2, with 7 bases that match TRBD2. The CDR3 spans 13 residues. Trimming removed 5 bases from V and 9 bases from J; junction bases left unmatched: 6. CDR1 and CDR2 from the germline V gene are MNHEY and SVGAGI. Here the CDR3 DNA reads TGTGCCAGCAGTCCCCGGGAGGCCCGGGAGCTGTTTTTT. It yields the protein CASSPREARELFF.

The CDR3 DNA is TGTGCCAGCAGCCCAGATCAGGCCGGGGAGCTGTTTTTT. Its protein is CASSPDQAGELFF. The chain is built from TRBV4-2 and TRBJ2-2; D not certain. This CDR3 comprises 13 residues. Trimming took 4 bases from V and 6 from J, leaving 9 bases between them. Germline CDR1 reads LGHNA; CDR2 reads YNFKEQ.

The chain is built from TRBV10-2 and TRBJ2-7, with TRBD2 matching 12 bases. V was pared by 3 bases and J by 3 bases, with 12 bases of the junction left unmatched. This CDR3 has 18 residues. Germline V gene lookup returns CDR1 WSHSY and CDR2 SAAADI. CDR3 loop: CASSEGQKATSGSYEQYF. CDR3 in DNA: TGCGCCAGCAGTGAAGGACAGAAAGCGACTAGCGGGAGCTACGAGCAGTACTTC.

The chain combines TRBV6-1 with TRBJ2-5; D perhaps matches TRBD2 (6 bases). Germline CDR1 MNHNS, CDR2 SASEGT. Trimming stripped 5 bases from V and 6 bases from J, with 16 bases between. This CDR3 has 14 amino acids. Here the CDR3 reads CASSNTSGEKTQYF. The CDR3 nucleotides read TGTGCCAGCAGTAATACCTCGGGGGAGAAGACCCAGTACTTC.

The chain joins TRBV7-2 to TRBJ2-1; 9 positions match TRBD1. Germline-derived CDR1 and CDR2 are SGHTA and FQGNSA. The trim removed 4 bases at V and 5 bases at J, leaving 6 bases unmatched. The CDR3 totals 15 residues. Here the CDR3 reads CASSYSGTGNNEQFF. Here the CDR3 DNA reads TGTGCCAGCAGCTACTCCGGGACAGGGAACAATGAGCAGTTCTTC. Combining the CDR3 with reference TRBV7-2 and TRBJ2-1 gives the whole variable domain GAGVSQSPSNKVTEKGKDVELRCDPISGHTALYWYRQSLGQGLEFLIYFQGNSAPDKSGLPSDRFSAERTGGSVSTLTIQRTQQEDSAVYLCASSYSGTGNNEQFFGPGTRLTVL.

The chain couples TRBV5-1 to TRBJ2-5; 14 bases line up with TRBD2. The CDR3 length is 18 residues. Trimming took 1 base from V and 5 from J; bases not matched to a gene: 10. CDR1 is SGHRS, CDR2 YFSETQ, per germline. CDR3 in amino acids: CASSLPDRTSGRWETQYF. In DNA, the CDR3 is TGCGCCAGCAGCTTGCCAGATAGGACTAGCGGGAGGTGGGAGACCCAGTACTTC.

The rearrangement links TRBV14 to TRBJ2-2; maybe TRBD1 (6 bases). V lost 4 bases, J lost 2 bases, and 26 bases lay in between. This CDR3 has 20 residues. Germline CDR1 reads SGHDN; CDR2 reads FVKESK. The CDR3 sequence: CASSPRDPIPTGSNTGELFF. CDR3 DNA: TGTGCCAGCAGCCCGAGAGACCCGATACCGACAGGTTCAAACACCGGGGAGCTGTTTTTT.

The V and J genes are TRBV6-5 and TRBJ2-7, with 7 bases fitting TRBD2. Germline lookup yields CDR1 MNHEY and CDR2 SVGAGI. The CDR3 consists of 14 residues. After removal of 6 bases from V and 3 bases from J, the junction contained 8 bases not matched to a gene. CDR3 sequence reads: CASRSGLGGYEQYF. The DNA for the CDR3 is TGTGCCAGCAGATCAGGACTAGGTGGCTACGAGCAGTACTTC.

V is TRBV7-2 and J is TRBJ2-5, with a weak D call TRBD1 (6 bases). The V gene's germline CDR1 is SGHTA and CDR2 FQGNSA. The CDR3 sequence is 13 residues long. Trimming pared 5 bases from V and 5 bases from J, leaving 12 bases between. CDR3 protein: CASSLTRGETQYF. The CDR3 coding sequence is TGTGCCAGCAGCCTCACGAGGGGGGAGACCCAGTACTTC. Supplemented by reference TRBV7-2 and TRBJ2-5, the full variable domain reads GAGVSQSPSNKVTEKGKDVELRCDPISGHTALYWYRQSLGQGLEFLIYFQGNSAPDKSGLPSDRFSAERTGGSVSTLTIQRTQQEDSAVYLCASSLTRGETQYFGPGTRLLVL.

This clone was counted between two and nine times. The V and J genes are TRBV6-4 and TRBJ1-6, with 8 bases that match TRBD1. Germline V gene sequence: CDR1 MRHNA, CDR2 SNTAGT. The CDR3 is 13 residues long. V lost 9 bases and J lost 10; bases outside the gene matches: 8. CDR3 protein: CASPRGRRSPLHF. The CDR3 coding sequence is TGTGCCAGTCCCAGGGGGCGACGGTCACCCCTCCACTTT.

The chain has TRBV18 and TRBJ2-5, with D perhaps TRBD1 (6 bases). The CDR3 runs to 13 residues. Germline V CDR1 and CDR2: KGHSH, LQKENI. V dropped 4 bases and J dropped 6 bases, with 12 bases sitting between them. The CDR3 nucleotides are TGTGCCAGCTCACTCAGGGGTGGGAAGACCCAGTACTTC. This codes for CASSLRGGKTQYF.

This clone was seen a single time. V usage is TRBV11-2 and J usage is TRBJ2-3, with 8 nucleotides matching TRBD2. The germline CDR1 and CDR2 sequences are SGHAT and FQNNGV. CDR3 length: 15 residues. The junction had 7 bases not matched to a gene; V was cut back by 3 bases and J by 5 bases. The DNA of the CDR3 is TGTGCCAGCAGCTTCGGCGGGAGGAGGGGAGATACGCAGTATTTT. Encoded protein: CASSFGGRRGDTQYF.

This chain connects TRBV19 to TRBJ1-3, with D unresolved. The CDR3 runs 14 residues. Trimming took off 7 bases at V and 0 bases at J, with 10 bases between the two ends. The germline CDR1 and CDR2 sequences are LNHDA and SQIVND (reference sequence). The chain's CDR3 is CASTQAPSGNTIYF. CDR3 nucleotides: TGTGCCAGTACCCAGGCGCCCTCTGGAAACACCATATATTTT.

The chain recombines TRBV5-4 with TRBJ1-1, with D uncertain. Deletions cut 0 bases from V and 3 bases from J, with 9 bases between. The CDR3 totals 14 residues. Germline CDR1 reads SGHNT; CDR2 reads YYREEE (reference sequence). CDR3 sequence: CASSLDSTDTEAFF. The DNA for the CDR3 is TGTGCCAGCAGCTTGGACAGTACAGACACTGAAGCTTTCTTT.